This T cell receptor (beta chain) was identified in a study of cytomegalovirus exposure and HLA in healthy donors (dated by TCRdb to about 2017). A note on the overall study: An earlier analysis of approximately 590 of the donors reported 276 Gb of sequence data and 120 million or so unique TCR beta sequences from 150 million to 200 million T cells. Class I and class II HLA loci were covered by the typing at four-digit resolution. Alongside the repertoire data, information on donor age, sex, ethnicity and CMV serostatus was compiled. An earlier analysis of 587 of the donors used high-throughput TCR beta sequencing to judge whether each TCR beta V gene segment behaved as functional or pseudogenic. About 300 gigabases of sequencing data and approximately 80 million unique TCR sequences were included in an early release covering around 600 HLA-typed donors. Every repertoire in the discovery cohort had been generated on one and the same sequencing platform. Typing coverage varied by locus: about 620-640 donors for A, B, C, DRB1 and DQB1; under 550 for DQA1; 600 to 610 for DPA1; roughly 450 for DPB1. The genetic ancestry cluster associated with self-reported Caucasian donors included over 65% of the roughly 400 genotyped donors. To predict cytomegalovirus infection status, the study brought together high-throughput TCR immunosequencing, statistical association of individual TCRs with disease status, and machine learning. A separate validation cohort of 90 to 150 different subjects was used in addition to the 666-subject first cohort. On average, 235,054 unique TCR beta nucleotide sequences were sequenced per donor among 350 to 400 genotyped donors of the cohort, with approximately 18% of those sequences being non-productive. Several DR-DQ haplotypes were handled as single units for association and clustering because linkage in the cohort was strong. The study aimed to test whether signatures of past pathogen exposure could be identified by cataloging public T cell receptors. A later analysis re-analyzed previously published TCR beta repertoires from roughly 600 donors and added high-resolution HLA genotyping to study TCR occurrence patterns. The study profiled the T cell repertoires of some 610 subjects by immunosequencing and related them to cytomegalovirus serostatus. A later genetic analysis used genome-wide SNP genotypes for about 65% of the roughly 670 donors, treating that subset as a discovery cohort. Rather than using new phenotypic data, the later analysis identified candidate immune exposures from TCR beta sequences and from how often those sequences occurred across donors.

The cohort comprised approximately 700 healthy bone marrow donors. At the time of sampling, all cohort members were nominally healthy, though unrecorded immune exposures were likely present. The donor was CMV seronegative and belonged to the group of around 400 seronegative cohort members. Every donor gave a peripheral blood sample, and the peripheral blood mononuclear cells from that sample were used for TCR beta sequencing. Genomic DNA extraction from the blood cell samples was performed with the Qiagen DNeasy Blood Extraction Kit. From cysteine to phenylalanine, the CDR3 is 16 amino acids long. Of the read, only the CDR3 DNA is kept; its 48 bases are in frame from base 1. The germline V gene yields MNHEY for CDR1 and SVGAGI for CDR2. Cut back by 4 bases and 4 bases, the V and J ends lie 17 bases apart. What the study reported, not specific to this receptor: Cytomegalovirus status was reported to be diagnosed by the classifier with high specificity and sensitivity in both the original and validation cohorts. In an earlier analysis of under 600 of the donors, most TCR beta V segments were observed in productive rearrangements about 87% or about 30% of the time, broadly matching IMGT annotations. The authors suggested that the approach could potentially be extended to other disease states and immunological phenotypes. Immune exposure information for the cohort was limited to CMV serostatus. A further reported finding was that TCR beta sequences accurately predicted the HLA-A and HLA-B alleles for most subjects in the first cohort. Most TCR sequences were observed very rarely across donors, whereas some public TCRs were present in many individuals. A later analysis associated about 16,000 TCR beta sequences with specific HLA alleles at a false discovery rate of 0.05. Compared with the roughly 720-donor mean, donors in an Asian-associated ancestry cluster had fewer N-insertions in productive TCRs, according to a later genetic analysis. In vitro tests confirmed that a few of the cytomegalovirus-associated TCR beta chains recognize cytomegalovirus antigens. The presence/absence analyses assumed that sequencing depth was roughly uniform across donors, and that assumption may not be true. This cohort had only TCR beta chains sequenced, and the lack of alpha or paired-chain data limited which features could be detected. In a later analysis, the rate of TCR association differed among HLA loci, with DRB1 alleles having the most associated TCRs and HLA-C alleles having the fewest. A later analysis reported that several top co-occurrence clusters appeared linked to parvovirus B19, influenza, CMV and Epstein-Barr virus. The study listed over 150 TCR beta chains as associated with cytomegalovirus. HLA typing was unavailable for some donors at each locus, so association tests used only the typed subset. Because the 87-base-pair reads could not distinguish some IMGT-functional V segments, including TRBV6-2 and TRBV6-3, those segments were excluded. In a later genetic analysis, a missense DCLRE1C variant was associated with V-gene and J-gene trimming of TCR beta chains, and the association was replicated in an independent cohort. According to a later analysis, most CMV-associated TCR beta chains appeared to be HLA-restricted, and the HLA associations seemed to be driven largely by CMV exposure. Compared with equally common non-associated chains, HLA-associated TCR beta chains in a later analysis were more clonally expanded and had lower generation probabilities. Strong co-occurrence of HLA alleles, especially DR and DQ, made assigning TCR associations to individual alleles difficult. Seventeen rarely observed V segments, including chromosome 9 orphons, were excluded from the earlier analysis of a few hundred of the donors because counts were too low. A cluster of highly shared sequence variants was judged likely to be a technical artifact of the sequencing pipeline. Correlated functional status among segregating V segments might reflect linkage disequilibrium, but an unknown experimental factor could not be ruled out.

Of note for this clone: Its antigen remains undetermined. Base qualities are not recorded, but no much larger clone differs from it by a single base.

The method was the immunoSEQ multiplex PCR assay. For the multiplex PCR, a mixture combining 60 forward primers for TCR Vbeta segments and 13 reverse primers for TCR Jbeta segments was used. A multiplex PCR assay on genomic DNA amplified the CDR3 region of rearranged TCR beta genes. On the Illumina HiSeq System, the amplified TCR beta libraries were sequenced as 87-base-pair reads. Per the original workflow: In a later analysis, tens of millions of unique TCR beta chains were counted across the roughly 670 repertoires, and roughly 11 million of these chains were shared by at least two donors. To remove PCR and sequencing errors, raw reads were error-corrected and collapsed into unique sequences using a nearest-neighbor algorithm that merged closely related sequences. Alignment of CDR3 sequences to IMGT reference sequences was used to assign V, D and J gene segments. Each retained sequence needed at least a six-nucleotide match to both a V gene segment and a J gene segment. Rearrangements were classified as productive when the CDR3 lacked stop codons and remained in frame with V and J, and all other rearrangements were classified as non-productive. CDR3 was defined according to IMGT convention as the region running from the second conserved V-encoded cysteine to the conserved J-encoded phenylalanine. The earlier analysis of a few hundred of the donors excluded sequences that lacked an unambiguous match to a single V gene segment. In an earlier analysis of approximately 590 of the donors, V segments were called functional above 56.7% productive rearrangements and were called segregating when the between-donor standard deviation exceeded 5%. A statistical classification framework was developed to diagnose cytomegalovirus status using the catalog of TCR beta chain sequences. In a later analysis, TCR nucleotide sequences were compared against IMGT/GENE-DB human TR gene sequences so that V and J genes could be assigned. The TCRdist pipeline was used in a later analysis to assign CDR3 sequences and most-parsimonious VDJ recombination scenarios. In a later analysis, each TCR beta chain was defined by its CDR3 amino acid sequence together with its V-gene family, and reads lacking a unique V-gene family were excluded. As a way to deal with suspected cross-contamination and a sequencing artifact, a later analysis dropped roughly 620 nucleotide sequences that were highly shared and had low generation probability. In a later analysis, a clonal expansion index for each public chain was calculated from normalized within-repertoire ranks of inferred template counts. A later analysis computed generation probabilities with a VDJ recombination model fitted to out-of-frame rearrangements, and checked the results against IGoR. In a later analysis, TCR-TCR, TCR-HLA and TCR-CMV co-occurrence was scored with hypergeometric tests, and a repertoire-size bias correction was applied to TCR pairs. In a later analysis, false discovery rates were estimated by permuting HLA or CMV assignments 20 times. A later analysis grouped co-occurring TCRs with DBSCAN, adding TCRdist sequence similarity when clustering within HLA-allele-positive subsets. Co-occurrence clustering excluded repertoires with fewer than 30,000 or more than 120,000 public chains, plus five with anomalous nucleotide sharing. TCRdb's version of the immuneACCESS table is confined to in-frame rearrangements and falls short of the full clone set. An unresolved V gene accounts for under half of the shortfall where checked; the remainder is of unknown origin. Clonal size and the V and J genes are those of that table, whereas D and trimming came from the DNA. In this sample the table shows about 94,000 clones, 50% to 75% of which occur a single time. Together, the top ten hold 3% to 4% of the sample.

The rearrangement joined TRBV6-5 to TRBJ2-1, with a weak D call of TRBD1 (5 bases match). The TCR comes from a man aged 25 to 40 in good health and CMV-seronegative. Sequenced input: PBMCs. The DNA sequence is TGTGCCAGCAGTTCCCTCCCCTGGGGCGTGTACAATGAGCAGTTCTTC. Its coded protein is CASSSLPWGVYNEQFF.